One TCR beta chain is described in this entry. Its antigen remains unidentified. The record originates from a study of cytomegalovirus exposure and HLA in healthy donors. General study results and limits: With later analysis, a missense DCLRE1C variant became linked to TCR beta V- and J-gene trimming. Immune exposure information available was restricted to CMV serostatus.

Germline V gene lookup returns CDR1 LGHNA and CDR2 YNFKEQ. The CDR3 has 14 residues. With 4 bases removed from V and 4 bases from J, the gap between germline ends came to 10 bases. PCR employed 60 Vbeta and 13 Jbeta primers. The data were produced by immunoSEQ multiplex PCR, yet TCRdb's version contains in-frame clones alone and is incomplete. The sample holds about 150,000 clones, roughly 85% seen once. This chain links TRBV4-2 with TRBJ2-2; unclear D gene. The source of this sequence is a man aged 35-49 years in good health and CMV-seropositive. What was sequenced was PBMCs. In DNA, the CDR3 is TGTGCCAGCAGCCCCCAGGAAATCACCGGGGAGCTGTTTTTT. It encodes CASSPQEITGELFF.